The T cell receptor beta chain described here comes from a study of shared clonotypes between healthy human individuals. Background on the study: Per-donor plates numbered three CD4 naive, three CD4 memory, two CD8 naive and one CD8 memory.

Sequenced by immunoSEQ multiplex PCR; TCRdb stores in-frame clones only, minus some. In the table there are hundreds of thousands of clones, less than 80% of which are singletons. The V end was cut by 2 bases, the J end by 5 bases, with 9 bases between. CDR3 length equals 13 residues. Germline-derived CDR1 and CDR2 are MDHEN and SYDVKM. Input material: memory CD4+ T cells sorted from blood. Subset defined: CD45RA-negative fraction. The TCR comes from a woman in her 30s in good health. The chain couples TRBV28 to TRBJ2-5, with D perhaps matching TRBD2 (5 bases). CDR3 amino acids: CASSLIGEETQYF. The CDR3, as DNA: TGTGCCAGCAGTTTAATCGGGGAGGAGACCCAGTACTTC.